The clone carrying this T cell receptor (beta chain) has more than one count but fewer than ten. RNA transcripts provided the source from which TCR beta CDR3 regions were amplified. RT-PCR in the first round (using the HTBI primer set) targeted the TCR CDR3. TCRdb fed the multiplex PCR reads into MiXCR, producing one record per CDR3 protein. The table has around 350,000 distinct CDR3 sequences, approximately 18% seen once. The source of the sample is a study of T cells in Graves' hyperthyroidism and ophthalmopathy. In germline, CDR1 is MGHDK, CDR2 SYGVNS. The length of the CDR3 is 16 residues. V dropped 4 bases and J dropped 1; count of bases not matched to a gene: 9.

The J gene is TRBJ2-7, the V gene TRBV25-1; 8 nucleotides agree with TRBD1. This receptor was taken from a woman in her 30s with Graves' hyperthyroidism that later progressed to Graves' ophthalmopathy. Input material: blood. CDR3 sequence: CASSGIGQGASYEQYF. The CDR3 DNA is TGTGCCAGCAGTGGGATAGGACAGGGAGCTTCCTACGAGCAGTACTTC.